Listed below are T cell receptor beta chains from one sample, sequenced in a study of blood T cell repertoires in COVID-19. Data came from immunoSEQ multiplex PCR; TCRdb stores just in-frame clones and leaves some out. The sample records roughly 160,000 clones, around nine tenths being singletons. The sequenced sample was peripheral blood. The source of these receptors is a woman aged 70-85 years with COVID-19, enrolled during active disease. CDR3s include the opening cysteine and the closing phenylalanine or tryptophan. The order of the fields is clone size, J gene, V gene, D gene, CDR3 protein, CDR3 DNA. A D gene is named only where the DNA matches it firmly. Rows may omit the clone size; those that give it use once, few, many or a size class.

>-|TRBJ1-6|TRBV3-1/TRBV3-2|TRBD1
CASSQGDRGPSPLHF
TGTGCCAGCAGCCAAGGGGACAGGGGACCTTCACCCCTCCACTTT
>-|TRBJ1-5|TRBV7-8|-
CASSLAQGVGSNQPQHF
TGTGCCAGCAGCTTAGCGCAAGGGGTAGGGAGCAATCAGCCCCAGCATTTT
>-|TRBJ2-5|TRBV7-3|-
CASSLNVQETQYF
TGTGCCAGCAGCCTTAATGTACAAGAGACCCAGTACTTC
>-|TRBJ1-2|TRBV19|TRBD1
CASSISGQGASFGYTF
TGTGCCAGTAGTATATCGGGACAGGGGGCGAGTTTTGGCTACACCTTC
>-|TRBJ2-3|TRBV4-2|TRBD2
CASRLSGGAVDTQYF
TGTGCCAGCAGACTAAGCGGGGGGGCCGTGGATACGCAGTATTTT
>-|TRBJ2-7|TRBV7-2|TRBD1
CASSSGDSLSEQYF
TGTGCCAGCAGCTCCGGGGACAGTTTGAGCGAGCAGTACTTC
>-|TRBJ1-5|TRBV6-4|-
CASVDRYAVEGGNQPQHF
TGTGCCAGCGTTGACAGGTATGCCGTTGAGGGAGGCAATCAGCCCCAGCATTTT
>-|TRBJ2-5|TRBV5-1|-
CASSLYSGETQYF
TGCGCCAGCAGCTTGTACAGCGGAGAGACCCAGTACTTC
>-|TRBJ1-4|TRBV5-1|-
CASTPGGGSNEKLFF
TGCGCCAGCACGCCGGGAGGGGGATCTAATGAAAAACTGTTTTTT
>-|TRBJ2-1|TRBV29-1|-
CSVGHRDIDNEQFF
TGCAGCGTTGGACACCGGGACATTGACAATGAGCAGTTCTTC
>-|TRBJ2-7|TRBV28|-
CASSLLQGGPYEQYF
TGTGCCAGCAGTTTATTGCAGGGTGGTCCCTACGAGCAGTACTTC
>-|TRBJ1-4|TRBV7-2|-
CASSHDSRGEKLFF
TGTGCCAGCAGTCATGACAGTAGAGGCGAAAAACTGTTTTTT
>-|TRBJ1-2|TRBV2|-
CASSKPRTVNYGYTF
TGTGCCAGCAGTAAACCCCGGACAGTAAACTATGGCTACACCTTC
>-|TRBJ2-6|TRBV7-2|-
CASSPRFRLNSGANVLTF
TGTGCCAGCAGCCCCCGCTTCCGGTTGAACTCTGGGGCCAACGTCCTGACTTTC
>-|TRBJ1-5|TRBV10-2|-
CASSATGRDQPQHF
TGCGCCAGCAGCGCAACAGGGAGGGATCAGCCCCAGCATTTT
>-|TRBJ1-5|TRBV19|-
CASSTSRNQPQHF
TGTGCCAGTAGTACAAGCCGCAATCAGCCCCAGCATTTT
>-|TRBJ2-3|TRBV5-1|-
CASSSQGPSTDTQYF
TGCGCCAGCAGCTCGCAGGGGCCTAGCACAGATACGCAGTATTTT
>once|TRBJ1-4|TRBV4-2|TRBD1
CASSLSPGQGREKLFF
TGTGCCAGCAGCCTCTCCCCCGGACAGGGTAGGGAAAAACTGTTTTTT
>once|TRBJ2-7|TRBV6-4|-
CASSDQAGYEQYF
TGTGCCAGCAGTGACCAAGCAGGCTACGAGCAGTACTTC
>-|TRBJ1-3|TRBV5-5|TRBD1
CASSPGQGRIFSGNTIYF
TGTGCCAGCAGCCCGGGACAGGGGAGGATATTCTCTGGAAACACCATATATTTT
>once|TRBJ1-6|TRBV2|-
CASRVSFDSPLHF
TGTGCCAGCAGGGTTAGCTTCGATTCACCCCTCCACTTT
>-|TRBJ1-2|TRBV7-6|TRBD1
CASSSSDRGDYGYTF
TGTGCCAGCAGCTCCTCTGACAGGGGCGACTATGGCTACACCTTC
>-|TRBJ1-1|TRBV9|-
CASSVDKGSYTEAFF
TGTGCCAGCAGCGTAGATAAGGGGTCGTACACTGAAGCTTTCTTT
>-|TRBJ2-3|TRBV3-1/TRBV3-2|-
CASSFTATDTQYF
TGTGCCAGCAGCTTCACAGCCACAGATACGCAGTATTTT
>-|TRBJ2-7|TRBV27|-
CASARLGSYEQYF
TGTGCCAGCGCCCGACTCGGGTCCTACGAGCAGTACTTC
>-|TRBJ2-1|TRBV20-1|TRBD2
CSASSGAGGNEQFF
TGCAGTGCTAGTAGCGGGGCTGGGGGCAATGAGCAGTTCTTC
>-|TRBJ1-2|TRBV10-3|TRBD1
CAISPGQDYGYTF
TGTGCCATCAGTCCGGGACAGGATTATGGCTACACCTTC
>-|TRBJ2-3|TRBV7-8|-
CASSLAERITDTQYF
TGTGCCAGCAGCTTAGCTGAGCGGATCACAGATACGCAGTATTTT
>-|TRBJ1-4|TRBV2|TRBD1
CASSYRDRGNEKLFF
TGTGCCAGCAGTTACCGGGACAGGGGAAATGAAAAACTGTTTTTT